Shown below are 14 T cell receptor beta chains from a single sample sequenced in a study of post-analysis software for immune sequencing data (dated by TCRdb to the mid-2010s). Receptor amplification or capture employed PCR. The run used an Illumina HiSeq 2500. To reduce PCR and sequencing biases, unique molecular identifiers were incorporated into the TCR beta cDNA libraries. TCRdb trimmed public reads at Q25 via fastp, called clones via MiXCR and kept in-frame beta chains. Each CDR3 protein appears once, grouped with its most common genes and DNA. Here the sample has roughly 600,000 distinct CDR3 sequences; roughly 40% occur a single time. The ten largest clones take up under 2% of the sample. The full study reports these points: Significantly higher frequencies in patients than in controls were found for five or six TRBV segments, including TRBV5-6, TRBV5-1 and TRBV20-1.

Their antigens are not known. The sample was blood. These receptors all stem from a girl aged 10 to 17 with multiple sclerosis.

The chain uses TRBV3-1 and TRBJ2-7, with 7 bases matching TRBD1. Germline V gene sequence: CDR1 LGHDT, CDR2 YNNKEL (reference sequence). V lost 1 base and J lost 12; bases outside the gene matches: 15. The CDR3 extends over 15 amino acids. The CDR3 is CASSQGGQASEIVYF. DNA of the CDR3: TGTGCCAGCAGCCAAGGTGGACAGGCCTCGGAGATCGTGTACTTC.

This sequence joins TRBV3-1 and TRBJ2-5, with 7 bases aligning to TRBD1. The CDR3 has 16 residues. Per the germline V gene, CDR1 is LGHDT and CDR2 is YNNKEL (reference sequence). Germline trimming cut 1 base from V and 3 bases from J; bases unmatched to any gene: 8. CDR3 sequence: CASSQVGTGAEETQYF. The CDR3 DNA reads TGTGCCAGCAGCCAAGTGGGTACAGGGGCTGAAGAGACCCAGTACTTC.

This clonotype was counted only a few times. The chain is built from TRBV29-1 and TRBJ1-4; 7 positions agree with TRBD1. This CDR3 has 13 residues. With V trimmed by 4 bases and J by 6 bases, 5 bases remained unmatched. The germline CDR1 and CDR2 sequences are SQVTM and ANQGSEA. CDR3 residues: CSVASGGHEKLFF. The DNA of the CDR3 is TGCAGCGTTGCGTCAGGGGGGCATGAAAAACTGTTTTTT.

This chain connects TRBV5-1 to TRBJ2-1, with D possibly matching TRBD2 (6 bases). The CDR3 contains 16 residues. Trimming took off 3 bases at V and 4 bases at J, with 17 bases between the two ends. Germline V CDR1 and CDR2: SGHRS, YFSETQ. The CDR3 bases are TGCGCCAGCAGCTCCCCCGCCGGAGGGCCTTACAATGAGCAGTTCTTC. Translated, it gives CASSSPAGGPYNEQFF.

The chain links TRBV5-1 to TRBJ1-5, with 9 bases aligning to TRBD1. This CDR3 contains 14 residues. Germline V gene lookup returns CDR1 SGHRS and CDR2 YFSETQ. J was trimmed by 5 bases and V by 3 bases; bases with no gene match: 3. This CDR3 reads CASSWTGEDQPQHF. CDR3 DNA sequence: TGCGCCAGCAGCTGGACAGGGGAGGATCAGCCCCAGCATTTT.

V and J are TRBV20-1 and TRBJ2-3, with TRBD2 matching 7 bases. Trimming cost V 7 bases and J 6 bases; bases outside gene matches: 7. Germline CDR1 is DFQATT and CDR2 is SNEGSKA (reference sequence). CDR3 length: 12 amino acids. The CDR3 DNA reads TGCAGTGTTAGGACTAGTTCCGATACGCAGTATTTT. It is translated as CSVRTSSDTQYF.

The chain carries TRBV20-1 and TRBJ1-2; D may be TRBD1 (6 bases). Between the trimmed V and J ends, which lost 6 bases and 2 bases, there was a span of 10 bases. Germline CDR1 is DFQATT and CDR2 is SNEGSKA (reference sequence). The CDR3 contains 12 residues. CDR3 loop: CSATDRNYGYTF. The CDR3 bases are TGCAGTGCGACCGACAGGAACTATGGCTACACCTTC.

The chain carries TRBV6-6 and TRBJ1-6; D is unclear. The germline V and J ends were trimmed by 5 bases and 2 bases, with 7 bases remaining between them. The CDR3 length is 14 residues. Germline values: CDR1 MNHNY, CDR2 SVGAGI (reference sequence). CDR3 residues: CASSAGPYNSPLHF. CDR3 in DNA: TGTGCCAGCAGTGCCGGCCCCTATAATTCACCCCTCCACTTT.

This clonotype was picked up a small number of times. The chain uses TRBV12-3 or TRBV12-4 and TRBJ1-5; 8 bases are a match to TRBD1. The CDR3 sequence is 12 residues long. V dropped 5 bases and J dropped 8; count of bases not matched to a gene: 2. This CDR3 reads CASSRQGKPQHF. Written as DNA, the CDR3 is TGTGCCAGCAGTCGACAGGGGAAGCCCCAGCATTTT.

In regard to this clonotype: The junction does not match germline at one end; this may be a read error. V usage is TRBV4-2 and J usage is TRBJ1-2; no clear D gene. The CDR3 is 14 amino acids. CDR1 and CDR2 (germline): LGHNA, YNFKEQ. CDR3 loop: CTSSQEGGLAGYTF. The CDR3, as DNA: TGTACCAGCAGCCAAGAAGGAGGACTGGCTGGCTACACCTTC.

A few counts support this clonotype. The chain's CDR3 is CASALSSGGGDTQYF. CDR3 in DNA: TGTGCCAGCGCCTTGAGTAGCGGGGGTGGAGATACGCAGTATTTT. The chain carries TRBV9 and TRBJ2-3; TRBD2 matches 9 bases. CDR3 length: 15 residues. Germline assignment: CDR1 SGDLS and CDR2 YYNGEE. J gave up 5 bases and V 7 bases, and 11 bases lay outside the gene matches.

The CDR3 here is CSVEDLEDLNTEAFF. The CDR3 bases are TGCAGCGTTGAAGATCTAGAGGATCTGAACACTGAAGCTTTCTTT. This rearrangement joins TRBV29-1 to TRBJ1-1; D not resolved. Germline values: CDR1 SQVTM, CDR2 ANQGSEA. The CDR3 loop spans 15 amino acids. V was trimmed by 0 bases and J by 0 bases, leaving 11 bases between them. Complete variable domain (other parts from reference TRBV29-1 and TRBJ1-1): SAVISQKPSRDICQRGTSLTIQCQVDSQVTMMFWYRQQPGQSLTLIATANQGSEATYESGFVIDKFPISRPNLTFSTLTVSNMSPEDSSIYLCSVEDLEDLNTEAFFGQGTRLTVV.

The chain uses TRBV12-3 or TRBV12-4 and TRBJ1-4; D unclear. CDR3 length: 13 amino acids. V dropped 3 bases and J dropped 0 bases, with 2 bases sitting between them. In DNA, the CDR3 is TGTGCCAGCAGTTTTCCAACTAATGAAAAACTGTTTTTT. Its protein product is CASSFPTNEKLFF.

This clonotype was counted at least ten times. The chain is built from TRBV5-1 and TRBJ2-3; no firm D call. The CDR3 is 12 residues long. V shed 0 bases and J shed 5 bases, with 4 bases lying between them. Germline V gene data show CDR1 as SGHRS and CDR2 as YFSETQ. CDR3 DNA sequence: TGCGCCAGCAGCTTGGATAGAGATACGCAGTATTTT. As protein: CASSLDRDTQYF. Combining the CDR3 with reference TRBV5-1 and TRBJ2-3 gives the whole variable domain KAGVTQTPRYLIKTRGQQVTLSCSPISGHRSVSWYQQTPGQGLQFLFEYFSETQRNKGNFPGRFSGRQFSNSRSEMNVSTLELGDSALYLCASSLDRDTQYFGPGTRLTVL.